The 14 T cell receptor beta chains listed next were all sequenced from one sample in a study of T cell responses to AZD1222 COVID-19 vaccine. Here immunoSEQ multiplex PCR was the method, and the copy in TCRdb shows in-frame clones only, minus some. The sample shows around 150,000 clones, 90% to 95% of them seen only once. The sequencing used peripheral blood, collected 28 days after the second AZD1222 dose. All receptors derive from an adult who received the AZD1222 COVID-19 vaccine.

The rearrangement uses TRBV27 and TRBJ2-7; D is unclear. The CDR3 is 13 amino acids. Germline CDR1 is MNHEY and CDR2 is SMNVEV (reference sequence). With 2 bases removed from V and 0 bases from J, the gap between germline ends came to 5 bases. In DNA form, the CDR3 reads TGTGCCAGCAGTTTAAAGGGCTCCTACGAGCAGTACTTC. Translation gives CASSLKGSYEQYF.

V gene TRBV6-5 combines with J gene TRBJ1-1; no clear D gene. From germline, CDR1 is MNHEY and CDR2 SVGAGI. V was clipped by 3 bases and J by 4 bases, with 12 bases between them. This CDR3 is built from 14 residues. In DNA, the CDR3 is TGTGCCAGCAGTTATTCGTACGGAGGCACTGAAGCTTTCTTT. It yields the protein CASSYSYGGTEAFF.

The chain recombines TRBV6-6 with TRBJ2-1; 7 nucleotides line up with TRBD1. V was pared by 4 bases and J by 1 base, with 4 bases of the junction left unmatched. The V gene's germline CDR1 is MNHNY and CDR2 SVGAGI (reference sequence). CDR3 length equals 15 residues. The chain's CDR3 is CASSFARGSYNEQFF. CDR3 nucleotide sequence: TGTGCCAGCAGTTTCGCCAGGGGGTCCTACAATGAGCAGTTCTTC.

This clone was found a few times. CDR3 sequence (DNA): TGTGCCAGCAGCTTGGGAGGGTCCAGCAATCAGCCCCAGCATTTT. Translation: CASSLGGSSNQPQHF. The chain employs TRBV5-8 and TRBJ1-5; D call uncertain. Germline CDR1 SGHTS, CDR2 YDEGEE. The CDR3 extends over 15 amino acids. Trimming left V 0 bases short and J 1 base short, with 8 bases between. The whole variable domain, remainder taken from reference TRBV5-8 and TRBJ1-5, is EAGVTQSPTHLIKTRGQQATLRCSPISGHTSVYWYQQALGLGLQFLLWYDEGEERNRGNFPPRFSGRQFPNYSSELNVNALELEDSALYLCASSLGGSSNQPQHFGDGTRLSIL.

This clone has just a few counts. The chain joins TRBV7-9 to TRBJ2-7, with D perhaps given as TRBD1 or TRBD2 (5 bases each). The CDR3 extends over 14 amino acids. Germline lookup yields CDR1 SEHNR and CDR2 FQNEAQ (reference sequence). Between the trimmed V and J ends, which lost 0 bases and 10 bases, there was a span of 16 bases. CDR3 coding DNA: TGTGCCAGCAGCTTAGCGGGTCCCTCGAGGGACCAGTACTTC. Amino acid sequence: CASSLAGPSRDQYF.

This clone was counted only a few times. The V gene is TRBV7-8, the J gene TRBJ1-2; D gene uncertain. V gave up 5 bases and J gave up 4 bases, with 8 bases separating them. The CDR3 extends over 12 amino acids. Germline V gene data show CDR1 as SGHVS and CDR2 as FQNEAQ. The CDR3 here is CASSDGLYGYTF. In nucleotides, the CDR3 is TGTGCCAGCAGCGACGGACTCTATGGCTACACCTTC.

The rearrangement uses TRBV5-1 and TRBJ2-7; tentatively, D is TRBD2 (5 bases). The CDR3 has 13 residues. V lost 0 bases, J lost 2 bases, and 6 bases lay in between. From germline, CDR1 is SGHRS and CDR2 YFSETQ. The CDR3 protein is CASSLAGTYEQYF. CDR3 bases: TGCGCCAGCAGCTTGGCCGGGACCTACGAGCAGTACTTC. The full variable domain, with the rest looked up from reference TRBV5-1 and TRBJ2-7, is KAGVTQTPRYLIKTRGQQVTLSCSPISGHRSVSWYQQTPGQGLQFLFEYFSETQRNKGNFPGRFSGRQFSNSRSEMNVSTLELGDSALYLCASSLAGTYEQYFGPGTRLTVT.

The chain carries TRBV2 and TRBJ1-1, with TRBD1 identical over 7 bases. V lost 10 bases and J lost 1; bases outside the gene matches: 12. Germline V gene sequence: CDR1 SNHLY, CDR2 FYNNEI. The CDR3 consists of 15 residues. CDR3 nucleotide sequence: TGTGCCACTCAACAGGGGCGGTCCGGGAACACTGAAGCTTTCTTT. This codes for CATQQGRSGNTEAFF. Variable domain in full (rest from reference TRBV2 and TRBJ1-1): EPEVTQTPSHQVTQMGQEVILRCVPISNHLYFYWYRQILGQKVEFLVSFYNNEISEKSEIFDDQFSVERPDGSNFTLKIRSTKLEDSAMYFCATQQGRSGNTEAFFGQGTRLTVV.

The genes are TRBV10-3 and TRBJ2-7; a weak D match, TRBD1 (5 bases). From germline, CDR1 is ENHRY and CDR2 SYGVKD. V lost 10 bases to trimming and J lost 1 base, with 14 bases between them. There are 13 residues in the CDR3. The CDR3 nucleotides read TGTGCCACCAGAGATCAGGGTTCCTACGAGCAGTACTTC. Translated: CATRDQGSYEQYF.

The V gene is TRBV30, the J gene TRBJ1-2; 7 bases are a match to TRBD1. After removal of 6 bases from V and 6 bases from J, the junction contained 10 bases not matched to a gene. The CDR3 runs to 13 residues. Germline V lookup: CDR1 GTSNPN, CDR2 SVGIG (reference sequence). The CDR3: CACPIGQGDGYTF. Written as DNA, the CDR3 is TGTGCCTGTCCAATTGGGCAGGGGGATGGCTACACCTTC.

V and J are TRBV2 and TRBJ2-6, with D perhaps matching TRBD1 (6 bases). CDR1 and CDR2 (germline): SNHLY, FYNNEI. Trimming took off 8 bases at V and 1 base at J, with 18 bases between the two ends. This CDR3 region has 17 residues. The CDR3 sequence is CASGSQGLVSGANVLTF. CDR3 bases: TGTGCCAGCGGTTCACAGGGTCTCGTGTCTGGGGCCAACGTCCTGACTTTC. Variable domain in full (rest from reference TRBV2 and TRBJ2-6): EPEVTQTPSHQVTQMGQEVILRCVPISNHLYFYWYRQILGQKVEFLVSFYNNEISEKSEIFDDQFSVERPDGSNFTLKIRSTKLEDSAMYFCASGSQGLVSGANVLTFGAGSRLTVL.

This chain uses TRBV4-1 with TRBJ2-7; TRBD1 is a possible D gene (6 bases). This CDR3 is 15 amino acids long. CDR1 and CDR2 (germline): MGHRA, YSYEKL. V lost 1 base and J 5 bases, leaving 15 bases between the germline ends. DNA for the CDR3: TGCGCCAGCAGCCAAGTCCCAAGAAACAGGGACGAGCAGTACTTC. Translating it yields CASSQVPRNRDEQYF.

This clone was seen only a few times. The chain couples TRBV3-1 (or the pseudogene TRBV3-2) to TRBJ1-2; tentatively, D is TRBD1 (5 bases). The CDR3 spans 12 residues. Trimming stripped 6 bases from V and 7 bases from J, with 12 bases between. From germline, CDR1 is LGHDT and CDR2 YNNKEL (reference sequence). In nucleotides, the CDR3 is TGTGCCAGCAGTTCTGTCCAGGGTGGCTACACCTTC. Translated, it gives CASSSVQGGYTF.

This clone came up a few times. The chain carries TRBV4-2 and TRBJ1-1, with D perhaps TRBD1 (5 bases). Germline CDR1 is LGHNA and CDR2 is YNFKEQ. The CDR3 totals 14 residues. V was trimmed by 1 base and J by 6 bases, leaving 12 bases between them. The CDR3 DNA follows: TGTGCCAGCAGCCAAGGAAGACAGTCACCTGAAGCTTTCTTT. Amino acid sequence: CASSQGRQSPEAFF.